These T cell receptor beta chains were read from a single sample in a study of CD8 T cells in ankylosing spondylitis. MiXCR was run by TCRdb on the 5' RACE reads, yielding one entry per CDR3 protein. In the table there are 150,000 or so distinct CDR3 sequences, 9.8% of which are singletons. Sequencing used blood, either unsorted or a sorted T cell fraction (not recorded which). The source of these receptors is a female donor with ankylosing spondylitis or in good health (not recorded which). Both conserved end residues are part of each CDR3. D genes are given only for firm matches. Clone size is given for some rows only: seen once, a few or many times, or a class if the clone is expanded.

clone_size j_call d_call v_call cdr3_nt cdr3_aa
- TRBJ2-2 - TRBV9 TGTGCCAGCAGCGATTCCTCGGCCGGGGAGCTGTTTTTT CASSDSSAGELFF
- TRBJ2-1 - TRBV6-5 TGTGCCAGCAGCGCCGGGGGAAATGAGCAGTTCTTC CASSAGGNEQFF
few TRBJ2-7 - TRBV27 TGTGCCAGCAGTCGAGGGGACACGTACGAGCAGTACTTC CASSRGDTYEQYF
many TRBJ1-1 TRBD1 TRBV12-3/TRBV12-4 TGTGCCAGCGGGACAGAACTGAGCACTGAAGCTTTCTTT CASGTELSTEAFF
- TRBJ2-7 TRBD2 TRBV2 TGTGCCAGCAGACCCTCCGGGACTAGCGGGGGCGAGCAGTACTTC CASRPSGTSGGEQYF
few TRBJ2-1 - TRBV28 TGTGCCAGCAGTTTCGAAACGGATTACAATGAGCAGTTCTTC CASSFETDYNEQFF
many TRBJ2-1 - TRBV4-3 TGCGCCAGCAGCCAAGGAGGTGGTTTCTACAATGAGCAGTTCTTC CASSQGGGFYNEQFF
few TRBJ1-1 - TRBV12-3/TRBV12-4 TGTGCCAGCAGTTTAGTGGTGGCCAGGGGCGGTAACACTGAAGCTTTCTTT CASSLVVARGGNTEAFF
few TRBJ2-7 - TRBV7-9 TGTGCCAGCAGTCCAGACGCGAGCTCCTACGAGCAGTACTTC CASSPDASSYEQYF
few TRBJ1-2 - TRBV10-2 TGCGCCAGCGGGGACGGGGGCTTGGACTATGGCTACACCTTC CASGDGGLDYGYTF
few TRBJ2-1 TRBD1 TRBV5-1 TGCGCCAGCGCCGGGACAGGGGGCTCAGATGAGCAGTTCTTC CASAGTGGSDEQFF
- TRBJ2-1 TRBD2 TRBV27 TGTGCCAGCAGCCCCGGGACTAGCGGGAGGGGGGAGCAGTTCTTC CASSPGTSGRGEQFF
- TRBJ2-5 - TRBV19 TGTGCCAGTAGTATAACGGGCCAAGAGACCCAGTACTTC CASSITGQETQYF
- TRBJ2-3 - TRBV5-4 TGTGCCAGCAGCTTGGATGGATTGTCTGCCCTCACAGATACGCAGTATTTT CASSLDGLSALTDTQYF
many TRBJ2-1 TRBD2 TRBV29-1 TGCAGCGGGATTAGCGGGAACGGGGACAATGAGCAGTTCTTC CSGISGNGDNEQFF
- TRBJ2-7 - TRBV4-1 TGCGCCAGCAGCCAAGTCGGGCAGGCCTACGAGCGGTACTTC CASSQVGQAYERYF
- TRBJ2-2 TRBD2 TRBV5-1 TGCGCCAGCAGCTTGGTACTAGCGGGGGACGGCGGGGAGCTGTTTTTT CASSLVLAGDGGELFF
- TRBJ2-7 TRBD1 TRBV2 TGTGCCAGCAGTGACAGGACAGGGCACCACGAGCAGTACTTC CASSDRTGHHEQYF
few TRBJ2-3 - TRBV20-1 TGCAGTGCTAGATCCCAGGGCGGTAGCACAGATACGCAGTATTTT CSARSQGGSTDTQYF
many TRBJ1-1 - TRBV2 TGTGCCAGCCGCCCACTGGGGAGGGGGACTGAAGCTTTCTTT CASRPLGRGTEAFF
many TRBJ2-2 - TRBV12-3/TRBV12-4 TGTGCCAGCAGTTTAGGGGAGGCCGGGGAGCTGTTTTTT CASSLGEAGELFF
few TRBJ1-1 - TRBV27 TGTGCCAGCAGTTCCTCGTGGGACACTGAAGCTTTCTTT CASSSSWDTEAFF
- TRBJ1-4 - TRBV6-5 TGTGCCAGCAGTTACGTGGGGGGGCAGAATGAAAAACTGTTTTTT CASSYVGGQNEKLFF
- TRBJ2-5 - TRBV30 TGTGCCTGGAGTGTTTGGGGCCGAGAGACCCAGTACTTC CAWSVWGRETQYF
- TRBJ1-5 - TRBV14 TGTGCCAGCAGCCCCCAGGCGGGACAGCCCCAGCATTTT CASSPQAGQPQHF
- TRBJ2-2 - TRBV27 TGTGCCAGCATTGCTCACTCGGGACCCCGGGCCGGGGAGCTGTTTTTT CASIAHSGPRAGELFF
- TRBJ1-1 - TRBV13 TGTGCCAGCAGCCTCACGACGGGTGAAGCTTTCTTT CASSLTTGEAFF
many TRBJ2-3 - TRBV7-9 TGTGCCAGCAGCTTATCTGGCCGCACAGATACGCAGTATTTT CASSLSGRTDTQYF
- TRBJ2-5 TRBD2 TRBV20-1 TGCAGTGCTAGAGATCGGGAACAGCGGGGGGGCTACCAAGAGACCCAGTACTTC CSARDREQRGGYQETQYF
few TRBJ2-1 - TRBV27 TGTGCCAGCAGTCTTACTAGGCGGAATGAGCAGTTCTTC CASSLTRRNEQFF